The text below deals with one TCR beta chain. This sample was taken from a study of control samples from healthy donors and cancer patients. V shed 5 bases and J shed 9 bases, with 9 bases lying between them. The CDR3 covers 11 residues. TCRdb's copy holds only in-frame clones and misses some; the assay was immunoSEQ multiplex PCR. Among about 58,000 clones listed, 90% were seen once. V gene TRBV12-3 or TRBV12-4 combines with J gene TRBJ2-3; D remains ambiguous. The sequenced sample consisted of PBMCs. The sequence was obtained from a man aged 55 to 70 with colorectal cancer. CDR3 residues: CASSLGSTQYF. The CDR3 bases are TGTGCCAGCAGTCTCGGGTCCACGCAGTATTTT.